A single sample gave rise to the 15 T cell receptor beta chains below, sequenced in a study of blood T cell repertoires in COVID-19. Produced via immunoSEQ multiplex PCR; TCRdb's table is partial and in-frame only. The data contain about 300,000 clones, about 91% of them seen just once; the ten biggest clones take up about 1.5%. Sequenced: peripheral blood. Receptors originate from a woman under 40 with COVID-19, enrolled during active disease.

This clone showed up just once. The genes are TRBV12-3 or TRBV12-4 and TRBJ1-2, with 7 bases lining up with TRBD1. V shed 1 base and J 8 bases; nucleotides not matched to a gene: 4. This CDR3 region has 13 residues. CDR3 coding DNA: TGTGCCAGCAGTTTAGTCCAGACAGGGGGCTACACCTTC. It is translated as CASSLVQTGGYTF.

The chain joins TRBV28 to TRBJ2-5, with D tentatively TRBD2 (5 bases). CDR1 and CDR2 from the germline V gene are MDHEN and SYDVKM. V was cut by 2 bases and J by 9 bases, with 19 bases left in between. This CDR3 is built from 15 residues. This CDR3 reads CASSLLGSAVPAQYF. For the CDR3, the DNA is TGTGCCAGCAGTTTACTTGGGAGTGCCGTGCCCGCCCAGTACTTC. Together with reference TRBV28 and TRBJ2-5, the CDR3 gives the full variable domain: DVKVTQSSRYLVKRTGEKVFLECVQDMDHENMFWYRQDPGLGLRLIYFSYDVKMKEKGDIPEGYSVSREKKERFSLILESASTNQTSMYLCASSLLGSAVPAQYFGPGTRLLVL.

The V and J genes are TRBV7-2 and TRBJ2-7; tentatively, D is TRBD2 (6 bases). This CDR3 has 15 amino acids. In germline, CDR1 is SGHTA, CDR2 FQGNSA. V was pared by 1 base and J by 3 bases, with 13 bases between. CDR3: CASSLGPGESYEQYF. In nucleotides, the CDR3 is TGTGCCAGCAGCTTAGGGCCGGGGGAGAGCTACGAGCAGTACTTC.

This clone was seen only once. This sequence joins TRBV6-5 and TRBJ1-1; 7 bases align to TRBD1. Losses at the gene ends were 7 bases for V and 3 bases for J; bases not matched to a gene: 5. CDR3 size: 13 residues. The germline CDR1 and CDR2 sequences are MNHEY and SVGAGI. The CDR3 loop is CASNLGQYTEAFF. The CDR3 DNA reads as TGTGCCAGCAACTTGGGACAGTACACTGAAGCTTTCTTT.

This clone was seen more than once but under ten times. The genes are TRBV18 and TRBJ2-7; TRBD2 agrees at 10 bases. The V gene's germline CDR1 is KGHSH and CDR2 LQKENI. J was trimmed by 4 bases and V by 6 bases; bases with no gene match: 12. The CDR3 consists of 16 residues. Here the CDR3 reads CASSTYPSGGRYEQYF. CDR3 in DNA: TGTGCCAGCTCCACTTACCCTAGCGGGGGTAGGTACGAGCAGTACTTC.

CDR3 loop: CASSSLFGGVDTQYF. The CDR3 DNA sequence: TGTGCCAGCAGCTCCCTATTTGGCGGGGTAGATACGCAGTATTTT. The chain joins TRBV7-2 to TRBJ2-3, with D tentatively TRBD2 (6 bases). CDR1 and CDR2 (germline): SGHTA, FQGNSA. Between the trimmed V and J ends, which lost 4 bases and 5 bases, there was a span of 16 bases. The length of the CDR3 is 15 residues.

This chain links TRBV30 with TRBJ1-1; TRBD1 aligns across 7 bases. V lost 1 base, J lost 4 bases, and 0 bases stayed unmatched. This CDR3 has 12 amino acids. Germline V gene sequence: CDR1 GTSNPN, CDR2 SVGIG (reference sequence). The CDR3: CAWSAGGTEAFF. In nucleotides, the CDR3 is TGTGCCTGGAGTGCAGGGGGCACTGAAGCTTTCTTT.

This sequence joins TRBV7-2 and TRBJ2-7; possibly TRBD1 for D (5 bases). V was trimmed by 1 base and J by 0 bases, leaving 7 bases between them. The CDR3 runs to 14 residues. Germline lookup yields CDR1 SGHTA and CDR2 FQGNSA. This CDR3 reads CASSLDRSSYEQYF. The CDR3 nucleotides are TGTGCCAGCAGCTTAGACAGGAGCTCCTACGAGCAGTACTTC.

V usage is TRBV5-1 and J usage is TRBJ2-3; 8 nucleotides align to TRBD2. The CDR3 totals 14 residues. After removal of 0 bases from V and 6 bases from J, the junction contained 3 bases not matched to a gene. Germline V CDR1 and CDR2: SGHRS, YFSETQ. CDR3 residues: CASSLGGGPDTQYF. The CDR3 nucleotides are TGCGCCAGCAGCTTGGGCGGGGGGCCGGATACGCAGTATTTT. Filled out from reference TRBV5-1 and TRBJ2-3, the complete variable domain reads KAGVTQTPRYLIKTRGQQVTLSCSPISGHRSVSWYQQTPGQGLQFLFEYFSETQRNKGNFPGRFSGRQFSNSRSEMNVSTLELGDSALYLCASSLGGGPDTQYFGPGTRLTVL.

The genes are TRBV2 and TRBJ1-1, with D hard to call. V was clipped by 7 bases and J by 7 bases, with 13 bases between them. Germline lookup yields CDR1 SNHLY and CDR2 FYNNEI. The CDR3 is 12 amino acids. CDR3 sequence reads: CASTPGSGEAFF. The CDR3 nucleotides are TGTGCCAGCACCCCCGGGTCCGGTGAAGCTTTCTTT.

This clone was counted between two and nine times. CDR3 loop: CAWSQQNTEAFF. The CDR3 coding sequence is TGTGCCTGGAGTCAACAAAACACTGAAGCTTTCTTT. The V gene is TRBV30, the J gene TRBJ1-1, with D uncertain. The CDR3 covers 12 residues. The V gene's germline CDR1 is GTSNPN and CDR2 SVGIG (reference sequence). The V end lost 2 bases, the J end lost 2 bases, and 6 bases lay between the germline ends. The full variable domain, with the rest looked up from reference TRBV30 and TRBJ1-1, is SQTIHQWPATLVQPVGSPLSLECTVEGTSNPNLYWYRQAAGRGLQLLFYSVGIGQISSEVPQNLSASRPQDRQFILSSKKLLLSDSGFYLCAWSQQNTEAFFGQGTRLTVV.

The chain couples TRBV28 to TRBJ1-2, with D unclear. Germline V lookup: CDR1 MDHEN, CDR2 SYDVKM. The V and J ends lost 8 bases and 3 bases respectively, with 10 bases between them. The CDR3 loop spans 12 amino acids. Written as DNA, the CDR3 is TGTGCCAGCCAGAGGCCTGACTATGGCTACACCTTC. As protein: CASQRPDYGYTF.

Concerning this clone: A junction boundary mismatches the germline segment, possibly from a read error. The chain's CDR3 is CASREDRGLIEAFF. In DNA form, the CDR3 reads TGTGCCAGCAGAGAAGACAGGGGGCTAATTGAAGCTTTCTTT. V is TRBV2 and J is TRBJ1-1; the match to TRBD1 covers 10 bases. CDR3 length: 14 residues. The germline gives CDR1 SNHLY, CDR2 FYNNEI. The variable domain in full, completed from reference TRBV2 and TRBJ1-1, reads EPEVTQTPSHQVTQMGQEVILRCVPISNHLYFYWYRQILGQKVEFLVSFYNNEISEKSEIFDDQFSVERPDGSNFTLKIRSTKLEDSAMYFCASREDRGLIEAFFGQGTRLTVV.

The chain combines TRBV6-4 with TRBJ2-7; 7 bases are shared with TRBD1. Germline lookup yields CDR1 MRHNA and CDR2 SNTAGT. The CDR3 consists of 14 residues. Germline trimming cut 2 bases from V and 3 bases from J; bases unmatched to any gene: 4. The CDR3, as DNA: TGTGCCAGCAGTGACCGACAGGGTGGCTACGAGCAGTACGTC. The encoded protein is CASSDRQGGYEQYV.

The V gene is TRBV27, the J gene TRBJ1-1; D is unresolved. CDR1 MNHEY and CDR2 SMNVEV come from the germline V gene (reference sequence). CDR3 length: 14 residues. Trimming pared 3 bases from V and 2 bases from J, leaving 10 bases between. The CDR3 region is CASSFGISNTEAFF. DNA of the CDR3: TGTGCCAGCAGTTTTGGCATATCTAACACTGAAGCTTTCTTT.